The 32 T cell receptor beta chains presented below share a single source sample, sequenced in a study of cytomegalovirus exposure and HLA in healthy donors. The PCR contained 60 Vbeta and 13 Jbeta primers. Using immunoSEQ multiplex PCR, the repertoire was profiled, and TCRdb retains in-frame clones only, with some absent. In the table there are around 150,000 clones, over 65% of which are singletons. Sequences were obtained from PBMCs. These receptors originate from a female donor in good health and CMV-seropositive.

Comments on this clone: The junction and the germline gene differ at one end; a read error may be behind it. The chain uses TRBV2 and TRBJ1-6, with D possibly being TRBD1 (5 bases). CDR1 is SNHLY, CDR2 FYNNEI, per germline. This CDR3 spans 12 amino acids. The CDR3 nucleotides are TGTGCCAGCAGTGCGAGAGGTGGGACTCCCATCTTT. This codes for CASSARGGTPIF. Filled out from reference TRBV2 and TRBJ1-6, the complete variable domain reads EPEVTQTPSHQVTQMGQEVILRCVPISNHLYFYWYRQILGQKVEFLVSFYNNEISEKSEIFDDQFSVERPDGSNFTLKIRSTKLEDSAMYFCASSARGGTPIFGNGTRLTVT.

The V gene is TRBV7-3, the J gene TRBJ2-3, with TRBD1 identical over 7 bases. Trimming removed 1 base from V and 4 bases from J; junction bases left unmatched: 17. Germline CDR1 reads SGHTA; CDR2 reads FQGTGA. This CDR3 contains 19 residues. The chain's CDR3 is CASSLKGSRQGYTADTQYF. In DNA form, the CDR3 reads TGTGCCAGCAGCTTAAAGGGAAGCAGACAGGGTTATACTGCAGATACGCAGTATTTT.

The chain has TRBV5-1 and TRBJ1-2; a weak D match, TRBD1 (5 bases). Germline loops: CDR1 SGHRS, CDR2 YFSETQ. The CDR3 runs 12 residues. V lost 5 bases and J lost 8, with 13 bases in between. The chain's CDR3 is CASSTGLDGYTF. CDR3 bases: TGCGCCAGCAGTACAGGCCTGGACGGCTACACCTTC.

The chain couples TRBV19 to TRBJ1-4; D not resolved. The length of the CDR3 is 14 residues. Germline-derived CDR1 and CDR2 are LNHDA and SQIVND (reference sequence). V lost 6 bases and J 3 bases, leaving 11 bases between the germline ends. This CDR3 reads CASRPPEANEKLFF. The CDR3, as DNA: TGTGCCAGTAGGCCCCCGGAGGCTAATGAAAAACTGTTTTTT.

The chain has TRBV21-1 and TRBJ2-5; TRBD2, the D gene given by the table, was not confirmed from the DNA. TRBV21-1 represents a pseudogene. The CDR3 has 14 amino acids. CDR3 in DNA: TGTGCCAGACAAGCGGGGGGGAACCAAGAGACCCAGTACTTC. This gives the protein CARQAGGNQETQYF.

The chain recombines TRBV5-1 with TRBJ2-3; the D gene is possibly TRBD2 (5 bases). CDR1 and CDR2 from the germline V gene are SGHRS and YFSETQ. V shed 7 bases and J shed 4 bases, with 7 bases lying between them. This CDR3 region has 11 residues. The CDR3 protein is CASSRADTQYF. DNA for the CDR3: TGCGCCAGCTCGCGGGCAGATACGCAGTATTTT.

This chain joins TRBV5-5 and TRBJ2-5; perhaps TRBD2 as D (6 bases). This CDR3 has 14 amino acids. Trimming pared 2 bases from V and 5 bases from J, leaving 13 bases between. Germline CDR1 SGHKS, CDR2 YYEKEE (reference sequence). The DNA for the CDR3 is TGTGCCAGCAGCTTAGGGGAGGCGGTGGAGACCCAGTACTTC. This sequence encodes CASSLGEAVETQYF.

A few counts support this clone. As DNA, the CDR3 is TGTGCCAGCAGCTTAGCCCTGGACAGCTCCTACGAGCAGTACTTC. This translates into CASSLALDSSYEQYF. This chain joins TRBV7-9 and TRBJ2-7; D may be TRBD1 (6 bases). From germline, CDR1 is SEHNR and CDR2 FQNEAQ (reference sequence). Trimming pared 0 bases from V and 0 bases from J, leaving 9 bases between. The CDR3 covers 15 residues. The full variable domain, its missing parts supplied by reference TRBV7-9 and TRBJ2-7, is DTGVSQNPRHKITKRGQNVTFRCDPISEHNRLYWYRQTLGQGPEFLTYFQNEAQLEKSRLLSDRFSAERPKGSFSTLEIQRTEQGDSAMYLCASSLALDSSYEQYFGPGTRLTVT.

CDR3 sequence: CASRLHGGRAFF. The CDR3, as DNA: TGCGCCAGCAGGCTGCACGGGGGACGTGCTTTCTTT. The rearrangement joins TRBV5-1 to TRBJ1-1; possible D gene TRBD1, 5 bases. V dropped 5 bases and J dropped 11 bases, with 16 bases sitting between them. This CDR3 spans 12 amino acids. The germline CDR1 and CDR2 sequences are SGHRS and YFSETQ.

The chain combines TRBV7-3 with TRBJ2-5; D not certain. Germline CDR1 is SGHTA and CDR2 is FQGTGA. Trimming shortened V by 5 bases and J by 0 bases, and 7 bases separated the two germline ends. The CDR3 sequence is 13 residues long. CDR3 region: CASSQAHQETQYF. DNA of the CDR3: TGTGCCAGCAGCCAAGCCCACCAAGAGACCCAGTACTTC.

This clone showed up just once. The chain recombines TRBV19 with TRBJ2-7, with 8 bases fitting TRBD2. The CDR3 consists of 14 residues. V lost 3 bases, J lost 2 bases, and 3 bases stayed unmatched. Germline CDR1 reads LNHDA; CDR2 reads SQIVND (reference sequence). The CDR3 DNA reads TGTGCCAGTAGTATGACCGGGGGGGCCTACGAGCAGTACTTC. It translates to CASSMTGGAYEQYF.

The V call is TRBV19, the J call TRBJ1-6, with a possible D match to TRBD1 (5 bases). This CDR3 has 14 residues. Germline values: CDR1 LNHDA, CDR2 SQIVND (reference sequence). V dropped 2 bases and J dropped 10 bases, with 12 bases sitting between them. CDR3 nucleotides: TGTGCCAGTAGTATACAGGGCACAGGATCACCCCTCCACTTT. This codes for CASSIQGTGSPLHF.

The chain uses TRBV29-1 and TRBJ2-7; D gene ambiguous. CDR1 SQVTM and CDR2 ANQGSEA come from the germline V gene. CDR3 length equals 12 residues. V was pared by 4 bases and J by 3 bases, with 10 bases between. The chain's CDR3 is CSVGIAGYEQYF. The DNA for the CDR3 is TGCAGCGTTGGTATTGCAGGCTACGAGCAGTACTTC.

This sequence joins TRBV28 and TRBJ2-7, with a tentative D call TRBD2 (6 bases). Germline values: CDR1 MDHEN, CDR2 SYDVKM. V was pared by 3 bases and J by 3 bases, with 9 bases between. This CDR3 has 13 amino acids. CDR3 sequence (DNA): TGTGCCAGCAGTTTGGAGGGTTACTACGAGCAGTACTTC. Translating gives CASSLEGYYEQYF.

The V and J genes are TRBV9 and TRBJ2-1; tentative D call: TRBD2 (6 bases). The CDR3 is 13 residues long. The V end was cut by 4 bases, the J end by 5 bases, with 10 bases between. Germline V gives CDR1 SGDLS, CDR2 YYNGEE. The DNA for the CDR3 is TGTGCCAGCAGCTCGGGGGACGACAATGAGCAGTTCTTC. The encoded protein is CASSSGDDNEQFF. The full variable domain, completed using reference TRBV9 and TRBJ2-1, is DSGVTQTPKHLITATGQRVTLRCSPRSGDLSVYWYQQSLDQGLQFLIQYYNGEERAKGNILERFSAQQFPDLHSELNLSSLELGDSALYFCASSSGDDNEQFFGPGTRLTVL.

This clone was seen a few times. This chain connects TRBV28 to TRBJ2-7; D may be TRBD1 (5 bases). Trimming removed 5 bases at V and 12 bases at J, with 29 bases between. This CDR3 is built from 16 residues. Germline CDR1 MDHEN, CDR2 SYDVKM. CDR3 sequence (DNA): TGTGCCAGCAGTCCCGCCTGGCAGGGTCGAAGCTTTTTGATGTACTTC. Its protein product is CASSPAWQGRSFLMYF.

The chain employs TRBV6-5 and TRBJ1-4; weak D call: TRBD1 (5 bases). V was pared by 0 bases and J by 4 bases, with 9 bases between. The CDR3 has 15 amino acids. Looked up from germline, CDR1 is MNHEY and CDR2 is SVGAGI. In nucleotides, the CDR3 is TGTGCCAGCAGTTACTCGACGGGGGGTAATGAAAAACTGTTTTTT. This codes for CASSYSTGGNEKLFF.

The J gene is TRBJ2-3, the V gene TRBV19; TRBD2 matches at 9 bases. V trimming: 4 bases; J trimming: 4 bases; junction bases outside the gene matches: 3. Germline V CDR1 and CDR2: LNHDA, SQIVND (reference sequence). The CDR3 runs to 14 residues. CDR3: CASSSGGAADTQYF. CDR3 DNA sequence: TGTGCCAGTAGTAGCGGGGGGGCCGCAGATACGCAGTATTTT. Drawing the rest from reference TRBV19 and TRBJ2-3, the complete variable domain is DGGITQSPKYLFRKEGQNVTLSCEQNLNHDAMYWYRQDPGQGLRLIYYSQIVNDFQKGDIAEGYSVSREKKESFPLTVTSAQKNPTAFYLCASSSGGAADTQYFGPGTRLTVL.

The CDR3 DNA is TGTGCCAGCAGTGAGCGGGGTAACACCGGGGAGCTGTTTTTT. This codes for CASSERGNTGELFF. This rearrangement joins TRBV2 to TRBJ2-2, with D possibly TRBD2 on 6 matching bases. Germline values: CDR1 SNHLY, CDR2 FYNNEI. Trimming cost V 3 bases and J 2 bases, with 7 bases left between them. The CDR3 covers 14 residues. Together with reference TRBV2 and TRBJ2-2, the CDR3 gives the full variable domain: EPEVTQTPSHQVTQMGQEVILRCVPISNHLYFYWYRQILGQKVEFLVSFYNNEISEKSEIFDDQFSVERPDGSNFTLKIRSTKLEDSAMYFCASSERGNTGELFFGEGSRLTVL.

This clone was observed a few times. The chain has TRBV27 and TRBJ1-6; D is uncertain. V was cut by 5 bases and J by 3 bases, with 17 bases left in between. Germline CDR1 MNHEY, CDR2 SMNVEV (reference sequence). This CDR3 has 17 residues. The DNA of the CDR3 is TGTGCCAGCAGTCGGGGAGTGGAGCGGTTCTATAATTCACCCCTCCACTTT. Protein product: CASSRGVERFYNSPLHF.

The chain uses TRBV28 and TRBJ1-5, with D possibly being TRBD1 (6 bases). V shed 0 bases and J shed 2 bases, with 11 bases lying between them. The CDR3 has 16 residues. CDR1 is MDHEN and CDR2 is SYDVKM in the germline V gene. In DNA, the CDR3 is TGTGCCAGCAGTTTATGGTTGGGGGCAGGCAATCAGCCCCAGCATTTT. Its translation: CASSLWLGAGNQPQHF.

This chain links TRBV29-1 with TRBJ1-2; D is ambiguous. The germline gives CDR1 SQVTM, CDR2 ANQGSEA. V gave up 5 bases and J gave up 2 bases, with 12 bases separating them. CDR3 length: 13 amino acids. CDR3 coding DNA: TGCAGCGTTAAGGAAAGGGAGAACTATGGCTACACCTTC. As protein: CSVKERENYGYTF.

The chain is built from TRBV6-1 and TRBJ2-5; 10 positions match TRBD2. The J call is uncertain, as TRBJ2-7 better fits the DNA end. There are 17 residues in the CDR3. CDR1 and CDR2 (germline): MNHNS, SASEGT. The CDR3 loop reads CASSEAMGAGGRAEQYF. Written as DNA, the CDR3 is TGTGCCAGCAGTGAAGCGATGGGAGCGGGGGGGCGGGCCGAGCAGTACTTC.

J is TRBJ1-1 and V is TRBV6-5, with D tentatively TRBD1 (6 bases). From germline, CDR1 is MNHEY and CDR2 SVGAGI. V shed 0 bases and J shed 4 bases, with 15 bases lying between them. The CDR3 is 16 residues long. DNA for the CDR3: TGTGCCAGCAGTTACTCGAATACGAACAGGGCCACTGAAGCTTTCTTT. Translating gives CASSYSNTNRATEAFF.

This CDR3 reads CASSLGGTGNEKLFF. Here the CDR3 DNA reads TGCGCCAGCAGCTTGGGGGGGACTGGAAATGAAAAACTGTTTTTT. This rearrangement joins TRBV5-1 to TRBJ1-4; a possible D gene is TRBD1 (5 bases). Trimming took 0 bases from V and 5 from J, leaving 11 bases between them. This CDR3 region has 15 residues. CDR1 and CDR2 (germline): SGHRS, YFSETQ.

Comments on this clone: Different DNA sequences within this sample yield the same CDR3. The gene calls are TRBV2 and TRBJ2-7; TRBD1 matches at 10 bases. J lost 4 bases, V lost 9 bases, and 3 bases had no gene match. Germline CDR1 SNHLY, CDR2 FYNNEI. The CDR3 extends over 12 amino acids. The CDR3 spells CASRQGAYEQYF. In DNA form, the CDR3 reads TGTGCCAGTCGACAGGGGGCTTACGAGCAGTACTTC.

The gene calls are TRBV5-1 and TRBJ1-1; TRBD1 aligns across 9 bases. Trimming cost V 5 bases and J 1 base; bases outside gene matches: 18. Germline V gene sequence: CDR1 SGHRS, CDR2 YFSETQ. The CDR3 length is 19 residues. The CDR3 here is CASSYIRGTGKTGNTEAFF. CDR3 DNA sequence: TGCGCCAGCAGTTATATCCGCGGGACAGGGAAAACGGGGAACACTGAAGCTTTCTTT.

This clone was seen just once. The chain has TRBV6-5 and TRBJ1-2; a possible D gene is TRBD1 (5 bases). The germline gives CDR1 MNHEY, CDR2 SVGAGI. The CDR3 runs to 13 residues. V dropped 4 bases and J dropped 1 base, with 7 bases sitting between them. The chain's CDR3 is CASSLTVNYGYTF. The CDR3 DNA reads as TGTGCCAGCAGTTTGACAGTTAACTATGGCTACACCTTC.

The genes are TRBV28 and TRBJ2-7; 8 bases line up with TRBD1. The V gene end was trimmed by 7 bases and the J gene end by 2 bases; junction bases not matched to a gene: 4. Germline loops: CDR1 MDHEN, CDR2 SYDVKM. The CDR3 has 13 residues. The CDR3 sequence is CASKWTGPYEQYF. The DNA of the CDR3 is TGTGCCAGCAAATGGACAGGGCCCTACGAGCAGTACTTC.

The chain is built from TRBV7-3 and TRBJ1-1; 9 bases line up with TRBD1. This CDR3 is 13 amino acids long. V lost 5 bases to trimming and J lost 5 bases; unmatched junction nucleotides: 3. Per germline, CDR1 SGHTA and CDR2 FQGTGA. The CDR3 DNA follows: TGTGCCAGCAGCCTAGGACAGGGGACTGAAGCTTTCTTT. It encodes CASSLGQGTEAFF.

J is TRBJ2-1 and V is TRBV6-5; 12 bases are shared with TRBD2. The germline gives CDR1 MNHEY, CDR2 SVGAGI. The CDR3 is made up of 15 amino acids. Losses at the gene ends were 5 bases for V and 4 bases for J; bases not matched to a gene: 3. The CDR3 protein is CASSRTSGGYNEQFF. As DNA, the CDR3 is TGTGCCAGCAGTCGTACTAGCGGGGGGTACAATGAGCAGTTCTTC.

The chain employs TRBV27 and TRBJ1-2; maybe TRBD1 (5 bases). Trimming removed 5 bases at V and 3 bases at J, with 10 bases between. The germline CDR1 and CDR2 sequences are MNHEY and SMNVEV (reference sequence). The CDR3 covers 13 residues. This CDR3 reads CASSKTDYYGYTF. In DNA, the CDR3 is TGTGCCAGCAGTAAGACAGACTACTATGGCTACACCTTC.